The entry below gives a single T cell receptor (beta chain) sequence along with its context. Its target is not known. Profiled with immunoSEQ multiplex PCR; TCRdb holds only in-frame clones, not every one. This table holds under 150,000 clones, roughly 90% found once. This record belongs to a study of T cell responses to AZD1222 COVID-19 vaccine. Study results and caveats: Among spike-specific TCRs, nearly half reportedly target unmutated variant regions. Seropositive status at baseline applied to only five to seven AZD1222 recipients.

Germline V gene lookup returns CDR1 MNHEY and CDR2 SMNVEV (reference sequence). The CDR3 spans 13 residues. V lost 4 bases and J lost 9, with 13 bases in between. This TCR was recovered from an adult who received the AZD1222 COVID-19 vaccine. The J gene is TRBJ2-1, the V gene TRBV27; D is possibly TRBD1 (6 bases). Sequenced material: peripheral blood, taken 28 days after the second AZD1222 dose. The DNA for the CDR3 is TGTGCCAGCAGTTCCCAGGGGATGGGTGAGCAGTTCTTC. Amino acid sequence: CASSSQGMGEQFF.